A selection of T cell receptor beta chains follows, all from one sample in a study of shared clonotypes between healthy human individuals. TCRdb's copy holds only in-frame clones and misses some; the assay was immunoSEQ multiplex PCR. The sample has roughly 2 million clones; nearly 97% are singletons. Material: naive CD4+ T cells sorted from blood. These receptor sequences come from a man younger than 35 in good health. Each CDR3 is given without its conserved first and last residue. Expanded clones are given a class, and other clones once, few, many or no size at all.

clone_size v_call cdr3_aa
- TRBV9 ASSAPTSGGIDTQY
- TRBV5-1 ASFSRDRGQETQY
- TRBV15 ATSSGGLDEKLF
- TRBV19 ASVRGRTGELF
- TRBV28 ASSPAGGLAYEQY
- TRBV7-2 ASSLAGTGERRVLF
- TRBV7-9 ASSSGKQETQY
- TRBV28 ASSSTTGRDNSPLH
- TRBV29-1 SALGGTGGGRSYNEQF
- TRBV5-6 ASSLAGQGDYGYT
- TRBV6-1 ASSEVTGQQNYGYT
- TRBV5-6 ASSQGQFYGYT
- TRBV7-9 ASSLKNIGYGYT
- TRBV28 ASSLSGGGTEAF
once TRBV9 ASSAGGSGNTIY
- TRBV4-3 ASSQVPGLSTDTQY
- TRBV7-3 ASSLRGGEGYT
- TRBV5-1 ASSSRQANEAF
- TRBV27 ASSFQGGVYEQY
once TRBV6-1 ASIPGGGSYEQY
once TRBV10-3 AISDLSSGQETQY
- TRBV5-6 ASSLARAGVEKQF
- TRBV6-6 ASSYRNRANYGYT
- TRBV18 ASSPADNYEQY
- TRBV6-1 ASRRDPSNYEQY
- TRBV30 AWSSIPGFVGEKLF
- TRBV6-4 ATETLRILTDTQY
- TRBV29-1 SVPGQQATDTQY
- TRBV6-5 ASSYSGTSGYEQY
- TRBV10-1 AIGPGATGELF
few TRBV7-8 ASSWTVDQPQH
- TRBV20-1 SATRDTGYT
- TRBV5-1 ASSYRVTEQY
- TRBV18 ASSPGVRGYT
once TRBV7-8 ASSLAPRISYEQY
- TRBV6-1 ASSVGGGTDTQY
- TRBV10-3 AISAETGNNQPQH
once TRBV9 ASSTRGDNSGNTIY
- TRBV25-1 ATRLEGTNTGELF
- TRBV7-8 ASSLQQGNTEAF
- TRBV5-1 ASSLPRATGELF
- TRBV7-3 ASSLTTDSGNTIY
once TRBV30 AWSGRGGYNEQY
once TRBV2 ASTQRARQGGNSNQPQH
- TRBV18 ASSPGFSGNTIY
- TRBV7-3 ASSPELTTDTQY
- TRBV11-2 ASSLVITGSYEQY
once TRBV5-1 ASSLEGAVGQPQH
- TRBV5-1 ASSLVGSSYNEQF
- TRBV2 ASRGQGAGTEAF
- TRBV7-9 AGDSERALH
- TRBV7-6 ASSSRGGRVYEQY
once TRBV4-1 ASSPTGTSGSSYEQY
- TRBV30 AWSRMVGRAYEQY
- TRBV27 ASSLALGQLNTEAF